A single sample gave rise to the 3 T cell receptor beta chains below, sequenced in a study of memory CD4+ T cells and cytomegalovirus serostatus. The sort gate was single viable CD3+CD4+CD8-CD45RO+ cells for memory CD4+ T cells. TCRdb's table, derived via immunoSEQ multiplex PCR, lists solely in-frame clones and lacks some. The sample lists around 45,000 clones; over 70% were seen once. Source material: memory CD4+ T cells from blood. The receptors shown here come from an adult in good health and CMV-seronegative.

This chain joins TRBV19 and TRBJ1-1; no clear D. Germline CDR1 is LNHDA and CDR2 is SQIVND (reference sequence). The CDR3 runs to 11 residues. Deletions cut 7 bases from V and 0 bases from J, with 3 bases between. The CDR3 is CASTMNTEAFF. CDR3 DNA: TGTGCCAGTACCATGAACACTGAAGCTTTCTTT.

The chain employs TRBV5-1 and TRBJ2-1, with no clear D. From germline, CDR1 is SGHRS and CDR2 YFSETQ. This CDR3 is 15 amino acids long. The V end was cut by 0 bases, the J end by 7 bases, with 14 bases between. The CDR3 coding sequence is TGCGCCAGCAGCTTGGTGGCCGCTTCAGTGAATGAGCAGTTCTTC. Translation gives CASSLVAASVNEQFF.

CDR3 region: CASSFQGARVNEQFF. The CDR3 DNA reads as TGTGCCAGCAGCTTCCAGGGGGCGCGGGTTAATGAGCAGTTCTTC. The chain joins TRBV7-9 to TRBJ2-1; 8 bases map to TRBD1. The CDR3 length is 15 residues. Germline CDR1 and CDR2: SEHNR and FQNEAQ (reference sequence). J lost 7 bases, V lost 3 bases, and 8 bases had no gene match.